This T cell receptor (beta chain) was observed in a study of graft-versus-host responses after intestinal transplantation. In the study overall: Recipients got multivisceral, liver-intestinal, or isolated intestinal transplants.

About this clone: Its antigen is unidentified.

Germline V lookup: CDR1 SEHNR, CDR2 FQNEAQ (reference sequence). The CDR3 length is 16 residues. The V gene end was trimmed by 5 bases and the J gene end by 5 bases; junction bases not matched to a gene: 10. Whole-study results and caveats: Peak circulating GvH clone levels tracked with early post-transplant HvG declines. Across patients carrying graft-donor T cell macrochimerism, allografts held high graft-versus-host to host-versus-graft clonal ratios. GvH clones were identified in recipient marrow, with some first appearing in ileum or blood.

This table comes from immunoSEQ multiplex PCR, and its TCRdb copy is limited to in-frame clones, with some not included. The sample consists of approximately 60,000 clones, around 90% of them appearing once. This chain connects TRBV7-9 to TRBJ2-3; 10 nucleotides agree with TRBD2. This TCR was recovered from a human patient who received an intestinal transplant, so some T cells may come from the graft donor. Sequenced material: PBMCs, taken 26 days after transplant. The CDR3 here is CASSTQAGGPGDTQYF. As DNA, the CDR3 is TGTGCCAGCAGCACTCAAGCGGGGGGGCCGGGAGATACGCAGTATTTT.